This TCR beta chain was retrieved from a study of blood T cell repertoires in COVID-19 (dated by TCRdb to the early 2020s). About the investigation overall: Collaborator samples came from the United States, Italy and Spain and covered acute and convalescent phases of COVID-19. The prospective study material was composed of cDNA or gDNA derived from T cells, B-cell-depleted T cells, or PBMCs. The samples were drawn from two sources: the first 160 participants of the ongoing ImmuneRACE study, and 950 to 1,500 subjects contributed by 6 global collaborators. Deeply sampled blood TCRbeta repertoires from subjects exposed to, actively infected with, or recovered from COVID-19 were included in the dataset. The repertoires were released in a freely available public database intended as a resource for research on the immune response to SARS-CoV-2. A de-identified subject ID, COVID-19 status, age in years and sex were almost always included in the sample metadata. Where HLA class I and class II types were available, the types were taken from metadata supplied by the sample provider, not from assay-based typing. Results and caveats for the whole study, not just this receptor: Clinical and demographic metadata were provided uncurated, with the amount varying by source and participant.

TCRbeta CDR3 regions were amplified from genomic DNA by means of the immunoSEQ Assay, a bias-controlled multiplex PCR. Concerning the study's data processing: Nucleated cell counts per sample were estimated from amplification of reference gene primers within the assay. To quantify the absolute abundance of each unique TCRbeta CDR3 rearrangement, sequence reads were collapsed and filtered. For each sample, productive Simpson clonality was calculated as the square root of Simpson's diversity index across productive rearrangements. TCRdb stores this immuneACCESS table with in-frame sequences only. Part of the clones is absent; in the studies checked, under half of the shortfall reflects unresolved V genes, and no reason is known for the rest. That table supplies the V and J calls and clone size; D and trimming were determined from the DNA. The sample records about 240,000 clones, approximately 80% of which are singletons. The ten biggest clones cover 3.4% of the sample.

The collaborating institutions used their own protocols to collect whole blood in K2EDTA tubes. For TCRbeta analysis, collaborators shipped samples in one of three forms: frozen whole blood, isolated PBMCs, or DNA extracted from either of those sample types. As for this clone: The antigen this receptor binds is unknown. Within one base of it there is no much larger clone, and no base qualities were kept.

The CDR3 spans 17 residues, from the cysteine through the phenylalanine. Solely the CDR3 DNA is kept, with 51 bases framed from the first base. CDR1 and CDR2 are read off the germline V gene as MNHEY and SVGEGT. Cut back by 5 bases and 2 bases, the V and J ends lie 19 bases apart. The rearrangement combines TRBV6-2 or TRBV6-3 with TRBJ1-3, and perhaps TRBD1 as D gene, on 5 matching bases. Sequencing was performed on peripheral blood. The receptor was isolated from a woman aged 18 to 35 with acute or convalescent COVID-19. The CDR3 region reads CASSPRGQPTAGNTIYF. The nucleotide sequence is TGTGCCAGCAGTCCCCGAGGACAACCCACCGCTGGAAACACCATATATTTT.